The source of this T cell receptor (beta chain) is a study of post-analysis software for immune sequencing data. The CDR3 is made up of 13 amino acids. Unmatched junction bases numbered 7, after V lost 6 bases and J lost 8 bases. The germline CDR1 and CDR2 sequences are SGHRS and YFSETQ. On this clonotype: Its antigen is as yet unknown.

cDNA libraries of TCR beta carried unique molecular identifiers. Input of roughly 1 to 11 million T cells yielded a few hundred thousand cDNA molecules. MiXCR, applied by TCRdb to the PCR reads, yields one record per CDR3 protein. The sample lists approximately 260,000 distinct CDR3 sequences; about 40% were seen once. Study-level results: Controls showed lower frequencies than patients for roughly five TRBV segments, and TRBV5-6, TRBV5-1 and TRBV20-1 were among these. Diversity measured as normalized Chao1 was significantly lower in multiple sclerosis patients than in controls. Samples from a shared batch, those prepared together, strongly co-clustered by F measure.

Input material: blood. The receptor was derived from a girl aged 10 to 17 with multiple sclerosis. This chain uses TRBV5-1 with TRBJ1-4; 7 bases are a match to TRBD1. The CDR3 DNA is TGCGCCAGCACCGACAGGGTCGGAGAAAAACTGTTTTTT. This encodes CASTDRVGEKLFF.